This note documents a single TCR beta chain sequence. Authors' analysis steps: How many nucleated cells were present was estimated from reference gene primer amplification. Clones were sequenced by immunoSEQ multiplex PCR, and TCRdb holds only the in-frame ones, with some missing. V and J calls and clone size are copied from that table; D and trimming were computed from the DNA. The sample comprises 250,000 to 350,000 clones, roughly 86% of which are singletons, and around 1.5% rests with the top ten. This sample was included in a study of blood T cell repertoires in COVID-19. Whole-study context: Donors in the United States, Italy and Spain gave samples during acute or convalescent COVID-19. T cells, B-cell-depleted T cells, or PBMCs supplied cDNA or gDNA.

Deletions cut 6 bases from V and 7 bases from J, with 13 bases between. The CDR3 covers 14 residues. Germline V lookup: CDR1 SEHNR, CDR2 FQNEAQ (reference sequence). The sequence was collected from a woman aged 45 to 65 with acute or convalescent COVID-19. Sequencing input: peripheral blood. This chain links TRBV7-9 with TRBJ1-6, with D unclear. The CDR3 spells CASRPGSFNSPLHF. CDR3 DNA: TGTGCCAGCAGGCCCGGGTCCTTCAATTCACCCCTCCACTTT.